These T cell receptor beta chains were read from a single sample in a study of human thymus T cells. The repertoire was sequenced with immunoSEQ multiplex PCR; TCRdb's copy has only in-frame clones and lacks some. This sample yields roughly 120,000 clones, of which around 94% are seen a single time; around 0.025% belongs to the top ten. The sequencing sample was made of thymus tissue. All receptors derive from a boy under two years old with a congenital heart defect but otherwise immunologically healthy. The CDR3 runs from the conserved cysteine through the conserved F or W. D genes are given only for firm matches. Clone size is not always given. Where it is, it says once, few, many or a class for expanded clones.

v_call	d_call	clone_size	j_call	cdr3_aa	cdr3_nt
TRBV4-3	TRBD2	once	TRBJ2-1	CASSQDVPSGAKPSYNEQFF	TGCGCCAGCAGCCAAGATGTTCCTAGCGGGGCTAAACCCTCCTACAATGAGCAGTTCTTC
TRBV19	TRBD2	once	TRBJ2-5	CASAGLATQETQYF	TGTGCCAGCGCGGGACTAGCGACACAAGAGACCCAGTACTTC
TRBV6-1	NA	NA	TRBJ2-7	CASSSWTESSYEQYF	TGTGCCAGCAGTTCTTGGACCGAAAGCTCCTACGAGCAGTACTTC
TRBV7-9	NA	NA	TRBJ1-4	CASSSTPGREKLFF	TGTGCCAGCAGCTCGACACCGGGTAGGGAAAAACTGTTTTTT
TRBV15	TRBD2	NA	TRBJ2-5	CATNLDGRRETQYF	TGTGCCACCAACCTGGACGGGAGGAGAGAGACCCAGTACTTC
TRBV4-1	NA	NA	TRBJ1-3	CASSDDHYLSGNTIYF	TGCGCCAGCAGCGACGACCACTATTTATCTGGAAACACCATATATTTT
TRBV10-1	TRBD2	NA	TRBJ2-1	CASSDPTPGRGDEQFF	TGCGCCAGCAGTGACCCCACCCCGGGCCGGGGGGATGAGCAGTTCTTC
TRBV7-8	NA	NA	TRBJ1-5	CASSPPGRGRDQPQHF	TGTGCCAGCAGCCCCCCAGGGAGGGGACGGGATCAGCCCCAGCATTTT
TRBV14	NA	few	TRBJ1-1	CASSQGVIQGYSSGTEAFF	TGTGCCAGCAGCCAAGGGGTAATACAGGGCTATAGTTCCGGCACTGAAGCTTTCTTT
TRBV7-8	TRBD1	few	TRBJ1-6	CASSLDDRDRPPLHF	TGTGCCAGCAGCTTAGACGACAGGGACCGGCCACCCCTCCACTTT
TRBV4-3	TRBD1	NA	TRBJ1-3	CASSQDGTDPPYSGNTIYF	TGCGCCAGCAGCCAAGACGGGACAGATCCTCCGTACTCTGGAAACACCATATATTTT
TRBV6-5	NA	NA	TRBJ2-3	CASSPPRTDTQYF	TGTGCCAGCAGTCCCCCCCGGACAGATACGCAGTATTTT
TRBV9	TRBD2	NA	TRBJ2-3	CASSERGDTDTQYF	TGTGCCAGCAGCGAGCGGGGGGACACAGATACGCAGTATTTT
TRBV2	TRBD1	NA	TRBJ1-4	CASTPRRTGEGTNEKLFF	TGTGCCAGCACCCCGAGGAGGACAGGGGAGGGAACTAATGAAAAACTGTTTTTT
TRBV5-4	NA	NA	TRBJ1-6	CASSLQGSYNSPLHF	TGTGCCAGCAGCTTGCAAGGCAGCTATAATTCACCCCTCCACTTT
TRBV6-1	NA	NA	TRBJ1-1	CASSEARDRIDDSTEAFF	TGTGCCAGCAGTGAAGCGCGGGACCGGATTGACGATAGCACTGAAGCTTTCTTT
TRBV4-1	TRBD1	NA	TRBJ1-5	CASSPRDRTKDGNQPQHF	TGCGCCAGCAGCCCACGGGACAGGACAAAGGACGGCAATCAGCCCCAGCATTTT
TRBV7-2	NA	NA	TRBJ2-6	CASSPRSSSGANVLTF	TGTGCCAGCAGCCCTAGGTCGAGCTCTGGGGCCAACGTCCTGACTTTC
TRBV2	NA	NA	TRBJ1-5	CASSGSERARRQPQHF	TGTGCCAGCAGTGGTAGCGAGAGGGCCCGCCGGCAGCCCCAGCATTTT
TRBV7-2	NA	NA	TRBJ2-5	CASSLDGARKETQYF	TGTGCCAGCAGCTTAGATGGGGCCCGAAAAGAGACCCAGTACTTC
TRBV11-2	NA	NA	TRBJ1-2	CASSLDARNYGYTF	TGTGCCAGCAGCTTAGACGCCAGAAACTATGGCTACACCTTC
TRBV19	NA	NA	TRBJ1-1	CASSNRDTEAFF	TGTGCCAGTAGTAACCGGGACACTGAAGCTTTCTTT
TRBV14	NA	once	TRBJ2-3	CASSQDPGTDTQYF	TGTGCCAGCAGCCAAGATCCTGGGACAGATACGCAGTATTTT
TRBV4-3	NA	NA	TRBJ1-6	CASSQDMAVYSPLHF	TGCGCCAGCAGCCAAGATATGGCAGTTTATTCACCCCTCCACTTT
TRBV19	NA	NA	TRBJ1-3	CASSIDISPPRATIYF	TGTGCCAGTAGTATAGACATATCCCCCCCGCGTGCCACCATATATTTT
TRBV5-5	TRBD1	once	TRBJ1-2	CASSLLMTGTNYGYTF	TGTGCCAGCAGCTTGCTAATGACAGGGACTAACTATGGCTACACCTTC
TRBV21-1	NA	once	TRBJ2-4	CASSNFGVLAKNIQYF	TGTGCCAGCAGCAACTTTGGAGTCCTAGCCAAAAACATTCAGTACTTC
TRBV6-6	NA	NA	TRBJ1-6	CASRPDGYNSPLHF	TGTGCCAGCAGACCTGACGGGTATAATTCACCCCTCCACTTT
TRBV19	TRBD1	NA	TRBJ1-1	CASSISDRGKTEAFF	TGTGCCAGTAGTATATCCGACAGGGGAAAGACTGAAGCTTTCTTT
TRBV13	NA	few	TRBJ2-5	CASSSDRNGETQYF	TGTGCCAGCAGCTCAGACAGGAACGGAGAGACCCAGTACTTC
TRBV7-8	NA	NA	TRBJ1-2	CASSLAQSGPLYGYTF	TGTGCCAGCAGCTTAGCCCAGTCGGGACCTCTCTATGGCTACACCTTC
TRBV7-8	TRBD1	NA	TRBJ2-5	CASRWTGEETQYF	TGTGCCAGCCGATGGACAGGTGAAGAGACCCAGTACTTC
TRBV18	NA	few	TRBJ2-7	CASSPWGGALPYEQYF	TGTGCCAGCTCACCGTGGGGCGGGGCCCTCCCCTACGAGCAGTACTTC
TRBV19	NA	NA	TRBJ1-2	CASSIEGVGYGYTF	TGTGCCAGTAGTATAGAAGGGGTGGGCTATGGCTACACCTTC
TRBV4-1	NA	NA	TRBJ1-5	CASSQDLDERRSNQPQHF	TGCGCCAGCAGCCAAGATTTGGACGAAAGGCGAAGCAATCAGCCCCAGCATTTT
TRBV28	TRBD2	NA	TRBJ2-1	CASSFRQRGNEQFF	TGTGCCAGCAGTTTCCGGCAGCGGGGGAATGAGCAGTTCTTC
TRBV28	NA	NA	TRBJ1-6	CASSLAGLSSYNSPLHF	TGTGCCAGCAGTTTAGCAGGACTGAGCTCCTATAATTCACCCCTCCACTTT
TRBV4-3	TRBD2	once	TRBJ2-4	CASSQDSGGGWRNIQYF	TGCGCCAGCAGCCAAGATAGCGGGGGCGGGTGGAGAAACATTCAGTACTTC
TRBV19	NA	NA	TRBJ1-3	CASIPSSGNTIYF	TGTGCCAGTATCCCAAGTTCTGGAAACACCATATATTTT
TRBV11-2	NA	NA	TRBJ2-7	CASSLEPSSYEQYF	TGTGCCAGCAGCTTAGAACCATCCTCCTACGAGCAGTACTTC
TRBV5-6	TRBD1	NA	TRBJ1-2	CASSSGQGGLDGYTF	TGTGCCAGCAGCTCGGGACAGGGGGGTCTGGATGGCTACACCTTC
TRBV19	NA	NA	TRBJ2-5	CASSTGGYLGKTQYF	TGTGCCAGTAGTACGGGGGGCTACTTAGGAAAGACCCAGTACTTC
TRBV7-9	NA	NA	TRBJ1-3	CASSLGVYDPRGNTIYF	TGTGCCAGCAGCTTAGGGGTCTATGACCCTCGAGGAAACACCATATATTTT
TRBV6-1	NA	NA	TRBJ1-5	CASSPGRAGNPQHF	TGTGCCAGCAGTCCGGGACGGGCTGGAAATCCCCAGCATTTT
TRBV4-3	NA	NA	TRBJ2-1	CASRGGGNEQFF	TGCGCCAGTCGAGGGGGGGGGAACGAGCAGTTCTTC
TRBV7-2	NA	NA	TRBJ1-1	CASRYGLGNTEAFF	TGTGCCAGCAGATATGGACTGGGGAACACTGAAGCTTTCTTT
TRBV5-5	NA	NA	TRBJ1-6	CASSLVAEGSPLHF	TGTGCCAGCAGCTTGGTAGCAGAGGGTTCACCCCTCCACTTT
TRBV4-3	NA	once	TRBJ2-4	CASSQVDGIQYF	TGCGCCAGCAGCCAAGTGGACGGCATTCAGTACTTC
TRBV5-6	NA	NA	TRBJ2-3	CASIRLDTQYF	TGTGCCAGCATCAGACTAGATACGCAGTATTTT
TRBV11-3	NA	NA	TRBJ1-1	CASSFAVLNTEAFF	TGTGCCAGCAGCTTTGCGGTCCTGAACACTGAAGCTTTCTTT
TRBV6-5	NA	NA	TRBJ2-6	CASSFLTGANVLTF	TGTGCCAGCAGTTTCTTAACTGGGGCCAACGTCCTGACTTTC
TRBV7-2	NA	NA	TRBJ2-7	CASSLETLNSARAYEQYF	TGTGCCAGCAGCTTAGAGACCCTGAATAGCGCTAGGGCCTACGAGCAGTACTTC
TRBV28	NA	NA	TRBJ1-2	CAGRDSDNPYGYTF	TGTGCCGGCCGGGACTCTGATAATCCTTATGGCTACACCTTC
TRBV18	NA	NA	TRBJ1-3	CASSPPGGTGNTIYF	TGTGCCAGCTCACCACCGGGAGGGACTGGAAACACCATATATTTT
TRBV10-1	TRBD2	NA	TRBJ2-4	CASSEVREVAGYGNIQYF	TGCGCCAGCAGTGAGGTGAGGGAGGTAGCGGGTTATGGAAACATTCAGTACTTC
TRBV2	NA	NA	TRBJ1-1	CASSEEAGNTEAFF	TGTGCCAGCAGTGAAGAGGCAGGGAACACTGAAGCTTTCTTT
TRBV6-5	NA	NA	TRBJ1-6	CASSYAGHPNGSPLHF	TGTGCCAGCAGTTACGCAGGGCACCCGAACGGTTCACCCCTCCACTTT
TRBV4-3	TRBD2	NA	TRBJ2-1	CASSQRSRGSSYNEQFF	TGCGCCAGCAGCCAGAGATCGCGGGGGTCGTCCTACAATGAGCAGTTCTTC
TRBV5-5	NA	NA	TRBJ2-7	CASTQTASSYEQYF	TGTGCCAGCACCCAGACAGCAAGTTCCTACGAGCAGTACTTC